This TCR beta chain was documented in a study of shared clonotypes between healthy human individuals. Study context: Three CD4 naive, three CD4 memory, two CD8 naive and one CD8 memory plate were used per donor.

Deep-level assay runs were performed. It was across several immunoSEQ plates that each subset's genomic DNA was evenly split. TCRdb's table, derived via immunoSEQ multiplex PCR, lists solely in-frame clones and lacks some. Among about 110,000 clones, over 65% were seen once, and the ten largest hold roughly 22%. Germline V gene data show CDR1 as SGHRS and CDR2 as YFSETQ. Trimming cost V 3 bases and J 9 bases, with 15 bases left between them. This CDR3 is built from 14 residues. This sequence was found in a woman aged 25 to 39 in good health. The source material was memory CD8+ T cells sorted from blood. Subset denoted: CD45RO+ cells pooled with CCR7-negative TemRA cells. The V call is TRBV5-1, the J call TRBJ2-2; maybe TRBD1 (5 bases). CDR3 in amino acids: CASSWGSLVRELFF. CDR3 nucleotide sequence: TGCGCCAGCAGCTGGGGCAGTCTGGTCAGGGAGCTGTTTTTT.